What follows are 23 T cell receptor beta chains derived from one specimen sequenced in a study of blood T cells in healthy people across ages. Alongside a J-beta primer mix, a sample-barcoded 5' primer served in a second PCR lasting about 7 to 12 cycles. Using its own MiXCR run on the 5' RACE reads, TCRdb lists one record per CDR3 protein. The data show roughly 680,000 distinct CDR3 sequences, with roughly 21% seen just once and under 4% held by the top ten. The sequencing input was blood. The receptor set was obtained from a man aged 65-85 years in good health.

This clonotype came up a few times. V and J are TRBV10-3 and TRBJ2-7; D might be TRBD1 or TRBD2, each matching 6 bases. Germline V gives CDR1 ENHRY, CDR2 SYGVKD. Trimming took off 8 bases at V and 1 base at J, with 15 bases between the two ends. The CDR3 totals 14 residues. Here the CDR3 DNA reads TGTGCCATCTGTCGGGGGCTCGGGTCCTACGAGCAGTACTTC. Its protein is CAICRGLGSYEQYF.

The chain has TRBV20-1 and TRBJ2-1; TRBD2 aligns across 7 bases. This CDR3 has 14 residues. J gave up 5 bases and V 5 bases, and 9 bases lay outside the gene matches. CDR1 and CDR2 (germline): DFQATT, SNEGSKA (reference sequence). This CDR3 is CSAHRAGLDNEQFF. The DNA of the CDR3 is TGCAGTGCTCACCGAGCGGGATTGGACAATGAGCAGTTCTTC.

Turning to this clonotype: Mismatch with germline at one junction end may stem from a read error. CDR3 protein: CTTSDSVGGMTEAFF. CDR3 bases: TGTACCACCAGTGATTCGGTGGGGGGCATGACTGAAGCTTTCTTT. The V and J genes are TRBV24-1 and TRBJ1-1; weak D call: TRBD1 (6 bases). The CDR3 totals 15 residues. Germline V lookup: CDR1 KGHDR, CDR2 SFDVKD.

This clonotype was seen more than once but under ten times. The chain has TRBV28 and TRBJ2-4, with 12 bases identical to TRBD2. CDR3 length: 18 amino acids. Looked up from germline, CDR1 is MDHEN and CDR2 is SYDVKM. The V segment lost 6 bases and the J segment 3 bases; nucleotides outside the gene matches: 12. The CDR3 loop reads CASSPGLAGGTYKNIQYF. CDR3 DNA sequence: TGTGCCAGCAGCCCGGGACTAGCGGGTGGAACCTACAAAAACATTCAGTACTTC.

The chain uses TRBV5-1 and TRBJ2-5, with D tentatively TRBD1 or TRBD2 (5 bases each). TRBJ2-7 explains the end of the DNA better; the J call may be wrong. Germline V gene data show CDR1 as SGHRS and CDR2 as YFSETQ. This CDR3 spans 12 amino acids. DNA for the CDR3: TGCGCCAGCAGCAAAGAGGGGTACGAGCAGTACTTC. This translates into CASSKEGYEQYF.

The chain couples TRBV4-3 to TRBJ2-3; D tentatively fits TRBD1 or TRBD2 (5 bases each). V was pared by 1 base and J by 8 bases, with 13 bases between. Per the germline V gene, CDR1 is LGHNA and CDR2 is YSLEER. The CDR3 consists of 14 residues. CDR3 region: CASSQVVGAGTQYF. The CDR3 region has the DNA TGCGCCAGCAGCCAAGTAGTCGGGGCGGGTACGCAGTATTTT.

This clonotype was found many times. This sequence joins TRBV5-1 and TRBJ2-7; no clear D gene. Per the germline V gene, CDR1 is SGHRS and CDR2 is YFSETQ. CDR3 length equals 11 residues. V lost 0 bases to trimming and J lost 5 bases, with 3 bases between them. Here the CDR3 DNA reads TGCGCCAGCAGCTTGGATCACGAGCAGTACTTC. This translates into CASSLDHEQYF.

This clonotype was counted between two and nine times. This chain joins TRBV28 and TRBJ2-2, with TRBD1 matching 8 bases. The CDR3 runs to 16 residues. V was pared by 7 bases and J by 3 bases, with 10 bases of the junction left unmatched. The V gene's germline CDR1 is MDHEN and CDR2 SYDVKM. The CDR3 protein is CASTNSDRGDTGELFF. As DNA, the CDR3 is TGTGCCAGCACCAACTCCGACAGGGGTGACACCGGGGAGCTGTTTTTT.

This chain links TRBV5-1 with TRBJ1-4; D gene uncertain. The CDR3 runs 13 residues. The germline CDR1 and CDR2 sequences are SGHRS and YFSETQ. V was clipped by 0 bases and J by 8 bases, with 8 bases between them. CDR3 region: CASSLERQEKLFF. For the CDR3, the DNA is TGCGCCAGCAGCTTGGAAAGGCAGGAAAAACTGTTTTTT.

Note on this clonotype: A much larger clone sits a single nucleotide away, making a read error possible. V is TRBV28 and J is TRBJ2-5; 7 bases align to TRBD2. The CDR3 totals 15 residues. Germline V gene sequence: CDR1 MDHEN, CDR2 SYDVKM. CDR3 in DNA: TGTGCCAGCAGTTTGGGACTATCCCAAGGTAATGAGCAGTCCTTC. Its protein is CASSLGLSQGNEQSF.

This clonotype occurred a few times. Mismatch with germline at one junction end may stem from a read error. CDR3 bases: TGTGCCAGCAGCTTATCTTGGAGAAACAATGAGCAGTTCTTC. Protein: CASSLSWRNNEQFF. The chain links TRBV27 to TRBJ2-1, with D hard to call. The CDR3 covers 14 residues. Germline V lookup: CDR1 MNHEY, CDR2 SMNVEV (reference sequence).

This sequence joins TRBV10-3 and TRBJ2-7, with D unresolved. TRBJ2-1 explains the end of the DNA better; the J call may be wrong. The CDR3 loop spans 12 amino acids. The germline V gene encodes CDR1 ENHRY and CDR2 SYGVKD. DNA of the CDR3: TGTGCCATCAGTGAGTCGCGTCATGAGCAGTTCTTC. Protein: CAISESRHEQFF.

The CDR3 protein is CSARIRDRGRSDTQYF. In DNA, the CDR3 is TGCAGTGCTAGAATCCGGGACAGGGGGCGCTCAGATACGCAGTATTTT. The V gene is TRBV20-1, the J gene TRBJ2-3; 12 nucleotides match TRBD1. The germline V gene encodes CDR1 DFQATT and CDR2 SNEGSKA (reference sequence). This CDR3 has 16 amino acids. V lost 2 bases to trimming and J lost 4 bases; unmatched junction nucleotides: 7.

The genes are TRBV4-3 and TRBJ1-2; no clear D gene. The germline gives CDR1 LGHNA, CDR2 YSLEER. With 0 bases removed from V and 4 bases from J, the gap between germline ends came to 12 bases. This CDR3 is 15 amino acids long. For the CDR3, the DNA is TGCGCCAGCAGCCAAGACTCGGCAACTAGCTATGGCTACACCTTC. This codes for CASSQDSATSYGYTF.

In its sample, this clonotype was seen a few times. The chain couples TRBV20-1 to TRBJ2-5; D is perhaps TRBD2 (6 bases). The CDR3 is 15 amino acids. V dropped 0 bases and J dropped 11 bases, with 22 bases sitting between them. Per the germline V gene, CDR1 is DFQATT and CDR2 is SNEGSKA (reference sequence). The CDR3 bases are TGCAGTGCTAGAGAGTCACTGTCTAGCGCTTGGGAGCAGTACTTC. Its translation is CSARESLSSAWEQYF.

J is TRBJ2-5 and V is TRBV20-1; D possibly matches TRBD1 or TRBD2 (5 bases each). CDR1 and CDR2 from the germline V gene are DFQATT and SNEGSKA (reference sequence). V was cut by 5 bases and J by 2 bases, with 12 bases left in between. The CDR3 is 13 residues long. CDR3 coding DNA: TGCAGTGCTCCCGGGACCAAACAAGAGACCCAGTACTTC. As protein: CSAPGTKQETQYF.

The chain joins TRBV5-1 to TRBJ2-5, with a weak D call TRBD1 (6 bases). The end of the DNA fits TRBJ2-7 better, so the J call may be wrong. Germline-derived CDR1 and CDR2 are SGHRS and YFSETQ. The CDR3 covers 14 residues. For the CDR3, the DNA is TGCGCCAGCAGCCACCGGGACACATCCTACGAGCAGTACTTC. It codes for CASSHRDTSYEQYF.

V is TRBV27 and J is TRBJ2-4; 7 bases align to TRBD2. The germline gives CDR1 MNHEY, CDR2 SMNVEV (reference sequence). The trim removed 5 bases at V and 3 bases at J, leaving 16 bases unmatched. CDR3 length: 18 amino acids. CDR3 sequence: CASSPLGGFRHDKNIQYF. Here the CDR3 DNA reads TGTGCCAGCAGTCCACTGGGAGGGTTTCGGCATGACAAAAACATTCAGTACTTC.

This clonotype has a handful of counts. The CDR3 DNA reads as TGCAGCGTTGTTGCAGGTAGCGGGGGGCCCCAGCATTTT. Its protein product is CSVVAGSGGPQHF. The chain combines TRBV29-1 with TRBJ1-5, with D possibly TRBD1 on 5 matching bases. The CDR3 is 13 residues long. The germline gives CDR1 SQVTM, CDR2 ANQGSEA. V was pared by 4 bases and J by 9 bases, with 16 bases between.

The table lists this clonotype with a few counts. The chain couples TRBV20-1 to TRBJ2-5, with D unresolved. Deletions cut 1 base from V and 2 bases from J, with 11 bases between. From germline, CDR1 is DFQATT and CDR2 SNEGSKA (reference sequence). The length of the CDR3 is 14 residues. CDR3 nucleotide sequence: TGCAGTGCTAGAGTTAGAACAAATCAAGAGACCCAGTACTTC. Amino acid sequence: CSARVRTNQETQYF.

This clonotype was seen a handful of times. The chain joins TRBV20-1 to TRBJ1-4; a possible D gene is TRBD1 (5 bases). CDR3 length: 12 residues. The germline V gene encodes CDR1 DFQATT and CDR2 SNEGSKA (reference sequence). The V and J ends lost 3 bases and 7 bases respectively, with 9 bases between them. The CDR3 region is CSARTRGEKLFF. The CDR3 DNA follows: TGCAGTGCTAGGACAAGGGGTGAAAAACTGTTTTTT.

This chain connects TRBV7-2 to TRBJ1-2, with D perhaps matching TRBD1 (5 bases). The V end was cut by 5 bases, the J end by 2 bases, with 15 bases between. This CDR3 spans 15 amino acids. The germline V gene has CDR1 SGHTA and CDR2 FQGNSA. The DNA of the CDR3 is TGTGCCAGCAGCCAGAGACAGATTTTGAACTATGGCTACACCTTC. It codes for CASSQRQILNYGYTF.

The chain uses TRBV5-1 and TRBJ2-2; 7 bases match TRBD1. The CDR3 consists of 15 residues. Germline trimming cut 4 bases from V and 4 bases from J; bases unmatched to any gene: 7. CDR1 is SGHRS and CDR2 is YFSETQ in the germline V gene. The CDR3 DNA reads TGCGCCAGCAGCGTAAGGGGGCCGAGCACCGGGGAGCTGTTTTTT. As protein: CASSVRGPSTGELFF.